The rows below give T cell receptor beta chains drawn from one sample of a study of CD8 T cells in Susac syndrome. TCRdb processed the immunoSEQ multiplex PCR reads anew with MiXCR; each CDR3 protein has one entry. The sample consists of under 200,000 distinct CDR3 sequences, about 94% of them appearing once. Sequencing used CD4+ T cells from PBMCs. These receptors came from a human donor in good health. CDR3s include the opening cysteine and the closing phenylalanine or tryptophan. D genes are given only for firm matches. Some rows have no size entry. The others give once, few or many, or a class for an expanded clone.

clone size	D gene	V gene	J gene	CDR3 protein	CDR3 DNA
-	TRBD1	TRBV5-6	TRBJ1-1	CASSLWTGQMNTEAFF	TGTGCCAGCAGCCTTTGGACAGGTCAGATGAACACTGAAGCTTTCTTT
-	-	TRBV20-1	TRBJ2-1	CSARGWADDNEQFF	TGCAGTGCTAGGGGGTGGGCGGACGACAATGAGCAGTTCTTC
-	-	TRBV3-1	TRBJ2-5	CASSQHQETQYF	TGTGCCAGCAGCCAGCACCAAGAGACCCAGTACTTC
once	-	TRBV29-1	TRBJ2-3	CSVTWRAADTQYF	TGCAGCGTAACGTGGAGGGCCGCAGATACGCAGTATTTT
-	-	TRBV9	TRBJ1-1	CASSVASRDTEAFF	TGTGCCAGCAGCGTAGCGTCCAGGGACACTGAAGCTTTCTTT
-	-	TRBV2	TRBJ1-1	CASSEGPMNTEAFF	TGTGCCAGCAGTGAAGGCCCTATGAACACTGAAGCTTTCTTT
-	TRBD1	TRBV2	TRBJ1-2	CASSLGQGAYYGYTF	TGTGCCAGCAGTTTGGGACAGGGGGCATACTATGGCTACACCTTC
-	TRBD1	TRBV12-3/TRBV12-4	TRBJ2-7	CASSLGTGVGEQYF	TGTGCCAGCAGTTTGGGGACAGGGGTCGGCGAGCAGTACTTC
-	-	TRBV6-2/TRBV6-3	TRBJ2-6	CASNHRSLSGANVLTF	TGTGCCAGCAACCACAGATCCCTCTCTGGGGCCAACGTCCTGACTTTC
-	-	TRBV3-1	TRBJ1-2	CASSQVGVHGYTF	TGTGCCAGCAGCCAAGTGGGGGTACACGGCTACACCTTC
-	TRBD1	TRBV30	TRBJ1-6	CAWSVPGQHSVSPLHF	TGTGCCTGGAGTGTCCCGGGACAGCATAGTGTTTCACCCCTCCACTTT
-	-	TRBV9	TRBJ1-5	CASSVVLQGYQPQHF	TGTGCCAGCAGCGTAGTTTTACAGGGCTATCAGCCCCAGCATTTT
-	-	TRBV6-6	TRBJ1-5	CASSAGTPNQPQHF	TGTGCCAGCAGTGCCGGGACCCCTAATCAGCCCCAGCATTTT
-	-	TRBV6-2/TRBV6-3	TRBJ2-7	CASSRRGAYEQYF	TGTGCCAGCAGTCGCAGGGGGGCCTACGAGCAGTACTTC
-	-	TRBV12-3/TRBV12-4	TRBJ1-2	CASSPGANYGYTF	TGTGCCAGCAGCCCTGGCGCTAACTATGGCTACACCTTC
-	TRBD1	TRBV4-3	TRBJ1-6	CASSQGASGTVNSPLHF	TGCGCCAGCAGCCAAGGAGCTTCAGGGACAGTCAATTCACCCCTCCACTTT
-	TRBD1	TRBV12-3/TRBV12-4	TRBJ1-1	CASNPSGTVKTNTEAFF	TGTGCCAGCAATCCCAGTGGGACAGTTAAAACAAACACTGAAGCTTTCTTT
-	-	TRBV7-2	TRBJ1-2	CASSPRAMGYTF	TGTGCCAGCAGCCCGAGAGCTATGGGCTACACCTTC
-	-	TRBV29-1	TRBJ1-5	CSVVQGAGGQPQHF	TGCAGCGTTGTCCAAGGGGCAGGAGGTCAGCCCCAGCATTTT
-	-	TRBV24-1	TRBJ2-3	CATSERGGIDTQYF	TGTGCCACCAGTGAGAGAGGTGGCATAGATACGCAGTATTTT
-	-	TRBV6-5	TRBJ2-6	CASSYSRGEANVLTF	TGTGCCAGCAGTTACTCGCGGGGAGAGGCCAACGTCCTGACTTTC
-	TRBD2	TRBV19	TRBJ2-1	CASSISGGDNEQFF	TGTGCCAGTAGTATTAGCGGGGGGGACAATGAGCAGTTCTTC
-	-	TRBV7-2	TRBJ1-3	CASSPGRGPGNTIYF	TGTGCCAGCAGCCCAGGTCGGGGTCCGGGAAACACCATATATTTT
-	TRBD1	TRBV3-1	TRBJ2-7	CASSQRDRGNEQYF	TGTGCCAGCAGCCAACGGGACAGGGGAAACGAGCAGTACTTC
once	-	TRBV2	TRBJ1-2	CASKRGRGYGYTF	TGTGCCAGCAAGAGGGGGAGGGGTTATGGCTACACCTTC
-	-	TRBV14	TRBJ2-5	CASSDARGGWTQYF	TGTGCCAGCAGCGACGCCAGGGGTGGTTGGACCCAGTACTTC
-	-	TRBV2	TRBJ1-1	CASSELPGVTEAFF	TGTGCCAGCAGTGAACTGCCAGGGGTCACTGAAGCTTTCTTT
-	-	TRBV19	TRBJ1-1	CASSTQGYTEAFF	TGTGCCAGTAGTACACAGGGCTACACTGAAGCTTTCTTT
-	-	TRBV20-1	TRBJ2-2	CSAPVYTGELFF	TGCAGTGCTCCAGTCTATACCGGGGAGCTGTTTTTT
-	TRBD2	TRBV9	TRBJ2-5	CASSVGLAGRETQYF	TGTGCCAGCAGCGTAGGATTAGCGGGACGAGAGACCCAGTACTTC
-	-	TRBV19	TRBJ1-5	CASSIPRRGGQPQHF	TGTGCCAGTAGTATCCCCAGGAGGGGTGGCCAGCCCCAGCATTTT